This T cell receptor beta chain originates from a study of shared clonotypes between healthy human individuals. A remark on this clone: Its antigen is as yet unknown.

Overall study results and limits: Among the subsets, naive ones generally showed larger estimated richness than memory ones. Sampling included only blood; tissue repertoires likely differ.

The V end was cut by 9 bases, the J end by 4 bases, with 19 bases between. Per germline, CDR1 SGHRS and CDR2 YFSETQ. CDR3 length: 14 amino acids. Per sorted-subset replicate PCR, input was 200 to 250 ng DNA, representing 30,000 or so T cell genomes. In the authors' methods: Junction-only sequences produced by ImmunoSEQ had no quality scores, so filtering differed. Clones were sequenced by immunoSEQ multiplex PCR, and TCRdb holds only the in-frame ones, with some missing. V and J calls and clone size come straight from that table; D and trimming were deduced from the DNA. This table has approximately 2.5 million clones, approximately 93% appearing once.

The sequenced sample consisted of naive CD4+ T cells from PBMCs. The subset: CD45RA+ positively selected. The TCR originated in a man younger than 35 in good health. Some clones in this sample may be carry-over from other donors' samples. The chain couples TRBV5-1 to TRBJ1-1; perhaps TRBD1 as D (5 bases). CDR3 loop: CATTSGGLGTEAFF. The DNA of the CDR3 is TGCGCCACCACTTCCGGGGGATTGGGCACTGAAGCTTTCTTT.